The 6 T cell receptor beta chains below come from one sample, sequenced in a study of T cell repertoires in cytomegalovirus infection. The antigens for these receptors are not known. One entry per CDR3 protein results from TCRdb running MiXCR on the reads. The sample shows about 270,000 distinct CDR3 sequences, less than 25% of them seen only once. The sample was cultured PBMCs, taken from culture after CMV antigen stimulation. All receptors come from a human donor in good health (CMV status not recorded). Some clones in this sample may be carry-over from other donors' samples.

The rearrangement uses TRBV11-3 and TRBJ1-4; D unresolved. Germline values: CDR1 SGHNT, CDR2 YENEEA. Trimming took 8 bases from V and 7 from J, leaving 14 bases between them. The CDR3 is made up of 13 amino acids. In DNA, the CDR3 is TGTGCCAGCGGCCTGAATTCCGGTGAAAAACTGTTTTTT. Amino acids: CASGLNSGEKLFF.

CDR3 sequence (DNA): TGTGCCAGCTCACCCGACAGGGTTGAGCAGTTCTTC. Its protein product is CASSPDRVEQFF. The chain links TRBV18 to TRBJ2-1, with 7 positions matching TRBD1. CDR3 length: 12 residues. In germline, CDR1 is KGHSH, CDR2 LQKENI. After removal of 3 bases from V and 9 bases from J, the junction contained 2 bases not matched to a gene.

The genes are TRBV19 and TRBJ1-4; D not certain. Between the trimmed V and J ends, which lost 5 bases and 8 bases, there was a span of 18 bases. CDR1 LNHDA and CDR2 SQIVND come from the germline V gene (reference sequence). CDR3 size: 15 residues. The CDR3 sequence: CASSLRSGGWEKLFF. As DNA, the CDR3 is TGTGCCAGTAGTCTCCGATCGGGAGGTTGGGAAAAACTGTTTTTT.

This clonotype was detected a few times. The chain carries TRBV7-2 and TRBJ2-4, with TRBD2 matching over 16 bases. J was trimmed by 6 bases and V by 3 bases; bases with no gene match: 2. The CDR3 has 16 amino acids. Germline V gives CDR1 SGHTA, CDR2 FQGNSA. As DNA, the CDR3 is TGTGCCAGCAGCTTGGGACTAGCGGGAGGGTCAAACATTCAGTACTTC. This gives the protein CASSLGLAGGSNIQYF.

Only a few counts were recorded for this clonotype. The chain is built from TRBV6-1 and TRBJ2-5; TRBD2 matches 14 bases. V gave up 7 bases and J gave up 5 bases; unmatched junction bases: 9. The CDR3 length is 16 residues. Looked up from germline, CDR1 is MNHNS and CDR2 is SASEGT. CDR3 sequence (DNA): TGTGCCAGCACCCTACTGACTAGCGGGAGGGGTGAGACCCAGTACTTC. This codes for CASTLLTSGRGETQYF.

The V call is TRBV7-9, the J call TRBJ1-2; D not certain. The CDR3 covers 17 residues. Between the trimmed V and J ends, which lost 1 base and 4 bases, there was a span of 19 bases. CDR1 and CDR2 (germline): SEHNR, FQNEAQ (reference sequence). The CDR3 sequence: CASSLGVGARIPYGYTF. In DNA form, the CDR3 reads TGTGCCAGCAGCTTAGGAGTCGGAGCGCGTATACCCTATGGCTACACCTTC. Filled out from reference TRBV7-9 and TRBJ1-2, the complete variable domain reads DTGVSQNPRHKITKRGQNVTFRCDPISEHNRLYWYRQTLGQGPEFLTYFQNEAQLEKSRLLSDRFSAERPKGSFSTLEIQRTEQGDSAMYLCASSLGVGARIPYGYTFGSGTRLTVV.